This TCR beta chain was identified in a study of shared clonotypes between healthy human individuals. Whole-study context: Per donor, three plates held CD4 naive cells, three held CD4 memory, two held CD8 naive and one held CD8 memory.

CDR1 SGHRS and CDR2 YFSETQ come from the germline V gene. The CDR3 is 15 amino acids. V lost 9 bases, J lost 0 bases, and 13 bases lay in between. Using immunoSEQ multiplex PCR, the repertoire was profiled, and TCRdb retains in-frame clones only, with some absent. The sample records millions of clones, roughly nine tenths being singletons. Each donor was a Caucasian adult residing in Nashville, Tennessee. The sample comprised naive CD4+ T cells sorted from blood. Subset given: CD45RA+ positively selected. The TCR was taken from a man between 18 and 35 years old in good health. The chain links TRBV5-1 to TRBJ1-6, with D possibly matching TRBD1 (6 bases). CDR3 amino acids: CATRQDSSYNSPLHF. CDR3 nucleotides: TGCGCCACCCGACAGGATAGCTCCTATAATTCACCCCTCCACTTT.